Sequencing of this TCR beta chain was carried out in a study of regulatory T cells in long-lasting Graves disease (dated by TCRdb to the early 2020s). At the level of the whole study: Newly diagnosed Graves' disease patients had taken antithyroid drugs for less than 3 months. The study took place in China and was registered as a clinical trial. TCR sequencing covered approximately 13 persistent and approximately 20 newly diagnosed Graves' disease patients, around 35 samples in total. Patients with persistent Graves' disease were compared with patients with newly diagnosed Graves' disease using TCR sequencing and RNA sequencing of peripheral blood. The investigation overall reported the following: More public clonotypes were shared among persistent patients (over 2,500) than among newly diagnosed patients (approximately 930). TRBV28, TRBJ1-2 and TRBJ2-5 were preferentially used in persistent disease, while TRBV20-1 and TRBJ2-1 were favored in newly diagnosed disease. Only peripheral blood was studied, because thyroid tissue, the primary lesion, was inaccessible. Sequencing and analysis were limited to the TCR beta chain. The small sample size was acknowledged by the authors as a limitation that may reduce accuracy. Persistent Graves' disease patients showed lower TCR Shannon entropy and fewer highly expanded clones than newly diagnosed patients, suggesting clonal expansion.

In this sample, this clonotype turned up many times. Its antigen target is currently unknown. No qualities accompany the bases; no much larger clone lies one base away. V is shortened by 4 bases, J by 5 bases, and the region joining them spans 17 bases. CDR1 and CDR2, looked up from the germline V gene (reference sequence), are LGHDT and YNNKEL. The CDR3, cysteine through phenylalanine, is 15 amino acids long. Only CDR3 DNA is held: 45 bases, read in frame from base 1. The time point label of this sample denotes: newly diagnosed GD, antithyroid drugs for less than 3 months. For both TCR sequencing and RNA sequencing, RNA was extracted from PBMCs using TRIzol. The diagnosis of Graves' disease followed American Thyroid Association guidelines. Recruitment of patients was carried out at an endocrinology department in Xi'an, China. Each patient gave approximately 9.7 milliliters of peripheral blood, collected in an EDTA anticoagulant tube. Ficoll Paque Plus density gradient separation was used to isolate PBMCs, and no additional T cell sorting was done. An Agilent 2100 Bioanalyzer and agarose gel were used to assess RNA quality, and a NanoDrop 2000 was used to measure RNA concentration.

The library was produced with multiplex PCR. Sequencing used an Illumina HiSeq 4000. iRepertoire HTBI primers and Arm-PCR amplification of CDR3 regions were used to construct TCR beta libraries. PCR products were gel purified before sequencing. The source study handled its data this way. A total of fewer than 65 TRBV and 14 TRBJ segments were identified across samples and were used for gene usage analysis of CDR3 amino acid clonotypes. COPE and FqMerger were used to merge filtered high-quality paired reads into contigs. Contigs were aligned with BLAST to IMGT TRBV, TRBD and TRBJ reference genes, and CDR3 was defined per IMGT. Any clonotype with a frequency above 0.1% was classified as a highly expanded clone. Repertoire diversity was measured by Shannon entropy, and V-J evenness by the Gini coefficient. A clonotype found in more than one individual was treated as public. Using fastp at Q25 and MiXCR, TCRdb reprocessed the public reads and kept productive beta chains. Rows with a matching CDR3 protein are joined into one entry that keeps the most common DNA and genes. TCRdb, rather than the study authors, made the V and J calls. Here the sample has hundreds of thousands of distinct CDR3 sequences; 15% to 20% occur a single time. The ten largest clones add up to about 18% of the sample.

The data also belong to a second study, concerning T cells in Graves' hyperthyroidism and ophthalmopathy. From that second study: A patient counted as having stable Graves' hyperthyroidism if no progression to ophthalmopathy occurred over 18 months of follow-up. Hyperthyroidism patients were newly diagnosed, with disease duration under 2 months, and aged 18 to 65 years. The study excluded patients with uncontrolled infections, other autoimmune diseases, pregnancy or lactation. Clinical symptoms, serum thyroxine and TRAb, thyroid ultrasound, and orbital computed tomography formed the basis for the diagnoses. For the first round of RT-PCR on the TCR CDR3, the HTBI primer set was used together with the Qiagen OneStep RT-PCR kit. Most expanded thyroid clonotypes (frequency above 0.001) were also found in blood, which suggests that blood repertoires may mirror thyroid immune responses. A model built on a 13 V-J signature distinguished ophthalmopathy from stable hyperthyroidism, reaching around 88% sensitivity and 81.08% specificity in cross-validation and 80%/75% in testing. During validation, the model predicted progression to ophthalmopathy a median of roughly six months ahead of onset, with almost 71% sensitivity and 72% to 80% specificity. A discovery cohort of roughly 100 patients, about 40 with Graves' ophthalmopathy and 57 with stable Graves' hyperthyroidism, was used to find distinguishing TCR V-J signatures. An independent validation cohort of 18 to 20 hyperthyroidism patients and about 15 patients who later progressed to ophthalmopathy tested prospective prediction of ophthalmopathy. The approximately 90 discovery patients were divided at random into training and test sets in a 7:3 ratio. In addition, the study compared T-cell repertoires in thyroid tissue and in blood from several Graves' hyperthyroidism patients. After blood sampling, hyperthyroidism patients were treated with methimazole at a starting dose of 30 mg daily, and ophthalmopathy patients were treated with high-dose intravenous methylprednisolone. Libraries were constructed in a second round of multiplex PCR, after which size selection and purification were carried out. Libraries were sequenced paired-end with 100 bp reads on an Illumina HiSeq2000. SOAPnuke was used to process the raw data, with reads discarded if the reads contained adapters or uncalled bases, had a mean Phred below 15, or lacked an exact constant-primer or identifier match. High-quality paired reads were merged with COPE v1.2.5, and unique nucleotide sequences were defined as clonotypes. Clonotypes were aligned to IMGT TRBV, TRBD and TRBJ reference segments using MiTCR v1.1. The analysis included only V-J combinations with a frequency above 0.0001, which together covered approximately 99% of the repertoires. The TCS score was defined as the ratio of F50 (clonal expansion) to E x V (chaos), calculated using BLOSUM62-based TCRdist between CDR3 peptides within each V-J. Welch's t-statistics and random forest reduced roughly 530 V-J features to about 12, which were used in a naive Bayes classifier (R e1071). No statistical method was used to fix the sample size in advance, and group allocation was not hidden from the investigators. The paper reports TCR Vbeta CDR3 sequencing of approximately 140 peripheral blood samples: around 45 ophthalmopathy, under 85 hyperthyroidism and approximately 17 progressor patients.

The V and J genes are TRBV3-1 and TRBJ1-2, with TRBD1 perhaps the D gene, on 6 matching bases. The clonotype was recovered from a woman younger than 45 with Graves disease. Donor details come from another sample of the same person, matched by shared clones. Material: peripheral blood mononuclear cells (PBMCs), obtained at new diagnosis, from a patient treated with antithyroid drugs. The DNA sequence is given as TGTGCCAGCAGCCGCCAACTTGGGGGGCGATATGGCTACACCTTC. Translated, this gives CASSRQLGGRYGYTF.